The sequence of this T cell receptor (beta chain) was determined in a study of spatial heterogeneity in lung cancer (dated by TCRdb to the late 2010s). Some background on the complete study: More beta-chain than alpha-chain transcripts were consistently detected, likely reflecting higher beta-chain transcript abundance. At surgery, fewer than 250 tumor regions, around 67 matched nontumor lung samples and about 56 PBMC samples were TCR-sequenced for both alpha and beta chains. In tumor regions, TCR transcript counts showed a strong correlation with a T cell transcriptional module score derived from matched bulk RNA-seq. In non-small cell lung cancer, the study made a quantitative comparison of TCR alpha and beta repertoires among multiple tumor regions, matched nontumor lung and blood. In the raw uncorrected reads, each unique combination of TCR and UMI appeared on average more than ten times. The study linked features of the TCR repertoire to counts of nonsynonymous mutations, which were determined by whole-exome sequencing of tumor tissue.

The library was made by 5' RACE. Instrument on record: NextSeq 500. The TCR library protocol attached a unique molecular identifier to each TCR cDNA molecule to allow correction of PCR and sequencing errors. The paper's data handling went like this. TCR identification, UMI-based error correction and CDR3 extraction were performed with Decombinator tools. Expanded TCRs were defined as those above a frequency of 2 per 1,000, corresponding to the top 1% of the tumor frequency distribution. Expanded tumor TCRs statistically deemed absent (corrected P<0.05) from at least one tumor region were classed as regional, and all other expanded tumor TCRs were classed as ubiquitous. Renyi diversity was computed with the R vegan package after each repertoire had been subsampled 100 times to 5,000 TCRs. To build CDR3 similarity networks, amino acid triplet string-kernel similarity was used, and CDR3s were connected when their pairwise similarity was above 0.82. Clones were called with MiXCR by TCRdb after fastp trimmed the public reads at Q25, and only in-frame beta chains were retained. Duplicate CDR3 protein sequences are folded into a single record with the most common DNA and genes. These V and J calls are TCRdb output, not the study's own analysis. The sample table holds 10,000 to 11,000 distinct CDR3 sequences, of which roughly 7.9% were seen once. The leading ten clones occupy about 20% of the sample.

Looking up the germline V gene (reference sequence) yields CDR1 SGHKS and CDR2 YYEKEE. Inclusive of the bounding cysteine and phenylalanine, the CDR3 is 17 residues long. Just CDR3 DNA is preserved here, 51 bases in frame from base 1. The germline ends are 10 bases apart after V is trimmed by 0 bases and J by 0 bases. Interpreted using the paper, the time point label stands for: sample taken at primary tumor resection. The donors were some 70 patients from the lung TRACERx cohort who had early-stage, untreated non-small cell lung cancer. Without any cell sorting, TCR sequencing was performed on whole RNA extracted either from tumor and nontumor lung tissue or from cryopreserved PBMC samples. Patients were selected for TCR sequencing only if sufficient RNA was available from at least two tumor regions. A lung pathologist reviewed the tumor and adjacent nontumor lung specimens before the specimens were selected.

This clonotype was seen a few times. Its antigen is not yet known. No per-base quality is available; no much larger clone lies one base away. Here is what the overall study found, with its caveats: Additional single-cell paired TCR alpha and beta sequencing was considered necessary to confirm, at a functional level, the hypothesis that regional TCRs recognize regional mutations. Counts of ubiquitous and regional expanded TCRs correlated with counts of ubiquitous and regional nonsynonymous mutations, respectively. TCR-seq coverage of tumor T cells was estimated to be only about 6.7% for alpha chains and more than 11% for beta chains. The tumor nonsynonymous mutation count correlated with the number of expanded alpha and beta TCRs within the tumor.

The chain couples TRBV5-5 to TRBJ2-6; the D gene cannot be named for sure. The material was lung tumor tissue, obtained at surgery. This sequence was found in a female donor with early-stage non-small cell lung cancer. The CDR3 region: CASSLVAPFSGANVLTF. The DNA sequence is TGTGCCAGCAGCTTGGTTGCGCCTTTCTCTGGGGCCAACGTCCTGACTTTC. The full variable domain, with segments outside the CDR3 supplied by the reference TRBV5-5 and TRBJ2-6 proteins, appears as DAGVTQSPTHLIKTRGQQVTLRCSPISGHKSVSWYQQVLGQGPQFIFQYYEKEERGRGNFPDRFSARQFPNYSSELNVNALLLGDSALYLCASSLVAPFSGANVLTFGAGSRLTVL.